This T cell receptor (beta chain) was observed in a study of cytomegalovirus exposure and HLA in healthy donors. General study results and limits: HLA allele associations emerged for around 16,000 TCR beta sequences in a later analysis, at 0.05 false discovery rate. The productive fraction for most TCR beta V segments was about 87% or about 30% in an earlier analysis.

The PCR made use of 60 Vbeta and 13 Jbeta primers. Per the authors' pipeline: Some 80 million unique TCR beta chains, roughly 11 million shared, were counted in a later analysis. Here immunoSEQ multiplex PCR was the method, and the copy in TCRdb shows in-frame clones only, minus some. V and J calls and clone size follow that table, whereas D and trimming were derived from the DNA. The repertoire holds around 120,000 clones, with approximately 81% as singletons. With regard to this clone: Antigen: not known.

What was sequenced was PBMCs. The sequence came from a man younger than 30 in good health and CMV-seronegative.

CDR3 DNA sequence: TGTGCCAGCAGTTTACGTGCAGATACGCAGTATTTT. It encodes CASSLRADTQYF. This chain uses TRBV28 with TRBJ2-3; no firm D call. The V gene's germline CDR1 is MDHEN and CDR2 SYDVKM. The CDR3 has 12 amino acids. Trimming removed 2 bases at V and 4 bases at J, with 4 bases between.